This TCR beta chain was obtained from a study of vaccination effects on CD4 cells after COVID-19. Profiling relied on immunoSEQ multiplex PCR, and the TCRdb table lists in-frame clones only, not all of them. The data contain tens of thousands of clones, approximately 73% of them singletons. Antigen-specific CD4+ T cells expanded by the ViraFEST assay with viral peptide pools were then sequenced. Isolation of CD4+ T cells took place after ten to eleven days of culture. Half-medium exchanges with IL-2 medium took place on days 3 and 7. The V and J ends lost 6 bases and 8 bases respectively, with 10 bases between them. CDR3 size: 10 residues. Germline assignment: CDR1 DFQATT and CDR2 SNEGSKA (reference sequence). Study outcomes and limitations: Late post-vaccination, clones induced by infection and those induced by vaccine underwent marked clonal contraction. In the study, convalescent patients were few, and early post-infection timepoints were absent.

In the case of this clone: The target antigen is unknown.

This receptor was taken from a human donor who received a COVID-19 vaccine. The sample here was CD4+ T cells from PBMCs cultured with HCoV-229E spike peptides, taken before COVID-19 vaccination. The genes are TRBV20-1 and TRBJ1-2; a weak D match, TRBD1 (6 bases). The CDR3 is CSARDNGYTF. CDR3 in DNA: TGCAGTGCCCGGGACAACGGCTACACCTTC.